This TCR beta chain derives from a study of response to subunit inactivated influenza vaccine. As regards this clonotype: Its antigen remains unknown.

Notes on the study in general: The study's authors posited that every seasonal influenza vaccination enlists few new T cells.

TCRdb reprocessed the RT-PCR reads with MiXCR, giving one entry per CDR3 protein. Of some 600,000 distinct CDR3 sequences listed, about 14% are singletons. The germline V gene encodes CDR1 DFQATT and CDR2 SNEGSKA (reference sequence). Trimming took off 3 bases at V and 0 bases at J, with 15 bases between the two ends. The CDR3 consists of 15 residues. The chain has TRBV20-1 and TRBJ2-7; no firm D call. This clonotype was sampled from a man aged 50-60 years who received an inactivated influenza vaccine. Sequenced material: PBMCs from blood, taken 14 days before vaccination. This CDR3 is CSASGPWDSSYEQYF. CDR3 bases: TGCAGTGCTAGTGGCCCCTGGGATAGCTCCTACGAGCAGTACTTC.